A selection of T cell receptor beta chains follows, all from one sample in a study of blood T cells in healthy people across ages. Via MiXCR, TCRdb re-called the 5' RACE reads, giving one row per CDR3 protein. The profile shows under 950,000 distinct CDR3 sequences, about a fifth of them singletons. Material: blood. The source of these receptors is a man in his 70s in good health. Both conserved end residues are part of each CDR3. A D gene is named only where the DNA matches it firmly. Rows give clone size only sometimes, using once, few, many, or a class for an expanded clone.

>.|.|TRBV12-3/TRBV12-4|TRBJ2-6
CASSFWLSGANVLTF
TGTGCCAGCAGTTTTTGGCTCTCTGGGGCCAACGTCCTGACTTTC
>.|few|TRBV7-3|TRBJ2-2
CASSLTDLGSGELFF
TGTGCCAGCAGCTTAACTGATCTGGGATCGGGGGAGCTGTTTTTT
>.|many|TRBV5-5|TRBJ2-2
CASSFRNTGELFF
TGTGCCAGCAGCTTTCGCAACACCGGGGAGCTGTTTTTT
>.|.|TRBV27|TRBJ1-6
CASSWETGSTPLHF
TGTGCCAGCAGTTGGGAGACAGGTAGTACACCCCTCCACTTT
>TRBD1|.|TRBV11-3|TRBJ1-1
CASRFPGTGNTEAFF
TGTGCCAGCAGATTCCCCGGGACAGGTAACACTGAAGCTTTCTTT
>.|few|TRBV23-1|TRBJ2-3
CASSQLRGPTDTQYF
TGCGCCAGCAGTCAACTGCGGGGACCCACAGATACGCAGTATTTT
>.|.|TRBV18|TRBJ2-7
CASSHFDGGGYEQYF
TGTGCCAGCTCCCACTTCGACGGGGGTGGCTACGAGCAGTACTTC
>TRBD1|once|TRBV7-8|TRBJ1-5
CASSPNRQGGNQPQHF
TGTGCCAGCAGCCCCAATAGGCAGGGGGGCAATCAGCCCCAGCATTTT
>TRBD1|many|TRBV27|TRBJ2-1
CASRGNRGRHEQFF
TGTGCCAGCAGGGGAAACAGGGGGCGACATGAGCAGTTCTTC
>.|few|TRBV6-6|TRBJ2-3
CASSPPTENTQYF
TGTGCCAGCAGCCCCCCGACAGAAAATACGCAGTATTTT
>TRBD2|.|TRBV30|TRBJ2-1
CAHNSGLAGNEQFF
TGTGCCCACAACTCGGGACTAGCGGGGAATGAGCAGTTCTTC
>.|.|TRBV7-7|TRBJ2-5
CASSVDSEETQYF
TGTGCCAGCAGCGTGGACAGCGAAGAGACCCAGTACTTC
>.|.|TRBV7-9|TRBJ1-1
CASSLASASSEAFF
TGTGCCAGCAGCTTAGCCTCCGCATCTTCCGAAGCTTTCTTT
>TRBD2|few|TRBV11-2|TRBJ2-1
CASSLVAGRNEQFF
TGTGCCAGCAGCTTAGTAGCGGGAAGGAATGAGCAGTTCTTC
>TRBD1|few|TRBV27|TRBJ1-4
CATNRGPGEKLFF
TGTGCCACAAACAGGGGTCCGGGCGAAAAACTGTTTTTT